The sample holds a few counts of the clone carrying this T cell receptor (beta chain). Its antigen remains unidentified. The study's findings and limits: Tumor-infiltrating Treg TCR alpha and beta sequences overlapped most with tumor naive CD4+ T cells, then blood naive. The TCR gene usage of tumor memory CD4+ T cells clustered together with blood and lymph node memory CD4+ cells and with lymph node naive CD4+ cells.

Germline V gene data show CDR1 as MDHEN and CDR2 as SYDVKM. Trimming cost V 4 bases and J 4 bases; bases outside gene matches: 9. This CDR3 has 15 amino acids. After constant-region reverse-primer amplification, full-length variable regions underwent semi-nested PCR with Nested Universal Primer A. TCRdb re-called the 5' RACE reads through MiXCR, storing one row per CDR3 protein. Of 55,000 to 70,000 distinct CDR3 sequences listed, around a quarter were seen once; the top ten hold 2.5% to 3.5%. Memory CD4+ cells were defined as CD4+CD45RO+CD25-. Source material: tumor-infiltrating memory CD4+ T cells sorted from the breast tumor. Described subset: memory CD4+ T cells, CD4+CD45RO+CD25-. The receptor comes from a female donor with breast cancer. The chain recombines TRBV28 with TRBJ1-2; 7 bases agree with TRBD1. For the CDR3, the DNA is TGTGCCAGCAGTTCCGGGACAGCCCGGGGCTATGGCTACACCTTC. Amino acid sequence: CASSSGTARGYGYTF.